Listed below are T cell receptor beta chains from one sample, sequenced in a study of CD8 T cells in ankylosing spondylitis. Via MiXCR, TCRdb re-called the 5' RACE reads, giving one row per CDR3 protein. The data show about 210,000 distinct CDR3 sequences, 7% to 8% seen once. The specimen sequenced was blood, either unsorted or a sorted T cell fraction (not recorded which). These receptors were taken from a male donor with ankylosing spondylitis. CDR3s include the opening cysteine and the closing phenylalanine or tryptophan. Each record gives: D gene, clone size, J gene, V gene, CDR3 DNA, CDR3 protein. A D gene is named only where the DNA matches it firmly. The size of a clone is reported for some rows only, either as once, few or many, or as a class for expanded clones.

d_call: TRBD2; clone_size: many; j_call: TRBJ2-1; v_call: TRBV12-3/TRBV12-4; cdr3_nt: TGTGCCAGCAGTAAAGGACTAGCGGTCAGCTCCTACAATGAGCAGTTCTTC; cdr3_aa: CASSKGLAVSSYNEQFF
d_call: TRBD1; clone_size: many; j_call: TRBJ1-2; v_call: TRBV15; cdr3_nt: TGTGCCACCAGCGGCTGGACAGGAGAGTTCTATGGCTACACCTTC; cdr3_aa: CATSGWTGEFYGYTF
d_call: NA; clone_size: few; j_call: TRBJ2-1; v_call: TRBV14; cdr3_nt: TGTGCCAGCAGCCAGATCCGCTGGCAGAATCATGAGCAGTTCTTC; cdr3_aa: CASSQIRWQNHEQFF
d_call: TRBD1; clone_size: many; j_call: TRBJ1-1; v_call: TRBV9; cdr3_nt: TGTGCCAGCAGCCCTGACAGGGGGAACACTGAAGCTTTCTTT; cdr3_aa: CASSPDRGNTEAFF
d_call: NA; clone_size: many; j_call: TRBJ2-1; v_call: TRBV19; cdr3_nt: TGTGCCAGTAGTCCATCCCAGGCCTTCGGGTACAATGAGCAGTTCTTC; cdr3_aa: CASSPSQAFGYNEQFF
d_call: NA; clone_size: many; j_call: TRBJ2-5; v_call: TRBV6-1; cdr3_nt: TGTGCCAGCAGTCCCCCAGGAGGGACCCCACAAGAGACCCAGTACTTC; cdr3_aa: CASSPPGGTPQETQYF
d_call: NA; clone_size: many; j_call: TRBJ2-1; v_call: TRBV4-1; cdr3_nt: TGCGCCAGCAGCCAAGTTGGGACGGGCAATGAGCAGTTCTTC; cdr3_aa: CASSQVGTGNEQFF
d_call: TRBD1; clone_size: few; j_call: TRBJ1-2; v_call: TRBV28; cdr3_nt: TGTGCCAGCAGTTCCCGGACAGGGACCTTCTATGGCTACACCTTC; cdr3_aa: CASSSRTGTFYGYTF
d_call: NA; clone_size: many; j_call: TRBJ2-1; v_call: TRBV28; cdr3_nt: TGTGCCAGCAGGTCGGTGGGGTTTGAGCAGTTCTTC; cdr3_aa: CASRSVGFEQFF
d_call: NA; clone_size: many; j_call: TRBJ2-1; v_call: TRBV28; cdr3_nt: TGTGCCAGCAGCACTGGACGCTACAATGAGCAGTTCTTC; cdr3_aa: CASSTGRYNEQFF
d_call: NA; clone_size: many; j_call: TRBJ1-4; v_call: TRBV7-2; cdr3_nt: TGTGCCAGCAGCTCCCGGCCCTATGGGGCTAATGAAAAACTGTTTTTT; cdr3_aa: CASSSRPYGANEKLFF
d_call: TRBD1; clone_size: many; j_call: TRBJ2-3; v_call: TRBV7-9; cdr3_nt: TGTGCCAGCAGCTCGTGGAGGACAGGGGAGGTAGATACGCAGTATTTT; cdr3_aa: CASSSWRTGEVDTQYF
d_call: NA; clone_size: many; j_call: TRBJ2-2; v_call: TRBV25-1; cdr3_nt: TGTGCCAGCAGTGAAGGACCCGGGGAGCTGTTTTTT; cdr3_aa: CASSEGPGELFF
d_call: TRBD1; clone_size: NA; j_call: TRBJ2-7; v_call: TRBV6-6; cdr3_nt: TGTGCCGTTAGAGGGGGCTCAGGGCAGTACTTC; cdr3_aa: CAVRGGSGQYF
d_call: TRBD1; clone_size: few; j_call: TRBJ1-5; v_call: TRBV24-1; cdr3_nt: TGTGCCACCAGTGCAGGGGGCGGTCAGCCCCAGCATTTT; cdr3_aa: CATSAGGGQPQHF
d_call: NA; clone_size: many; j_call: TRBJ2-2; v_call: TRBV12-3/TRBV12-4; cdr3_nt: TGTGCCAGCAGTCTATCCCCCACCGGGGAGCTGTTTTTT; cdr3_aa: CASSLSPTGELFF
d_call: NA; clone_size: NA; j_call: TRBJ2-7; v_call: TRBV11-1; cdr3_nt: TGTGCCAGCAGCTTAGCCGACCCTGGACACCAAGGGGTCTACGAGCAGTACTTC; cdr3_aa: CASSLADPGHQGVYEQYF
d_call: TRBD1; clone_size: few; j_call: TRBJ2-4; v_call: TRBV4-3; cdr3_nt: TGCGCCAGCAGCCAAGTAGCCGCACAGGGGGCCGCCAAAAACATTCAGTACTTC; cdr3_aa: CASSQVAAQGAAKNIQYF
d_call: NA; clone_size: many; j_call: TRBJ2-1; v_call: TRBV6-1; cdr3_nt: TGTGCCAGTTGGGACTTACCCTCCTACAATGAGCAGTTCTTC; cdr3_aa: CASWDLPSYNEQFF
d_call: NA; clone_size: few; j_call: TRBJ2-5; v_call: TRBV10-1; cdr3_nt: TGCGCCAGCAGTGAGATGTACGGAGAGACCCAGTACTTC; cdr3_aa: CASSEMYGETQYF
d_call: TRBD2; clone_size: NA; j_call: TRBJ2-5; v_call: TRBV29-1; cdr3_nt: TGCAGCGGCACCAAGTTAGGGCGGGGGGGCCGGGAGACCCAGTACTTC; cdr3_aa: CSGTKLGRGGRETQYF
d_call: NA; clone_size: few; j_call: TRBJ2-7; v_call: TRBV6-1; cdr3_nt: TGTGCCAGCAGTACCCCTAGTTATCCCCTTGGCGGCGAGCAGTACTTC; cdr3_aa: CASSTPSYPLGGEQYF
d_call: TRBD2; clone_size: many; j_call: TRBJ2-3; v_call: TRBV7-8; cdr3_nt: TGTGCCAGCAGCCCGGGACTAGCGGGAGGTCGGAGCACAGATACGCAGTATTTT; cdr3_aa: CASSPGLAGGRSTDTQYF
d_call: TRBD2; clone_size: NA; j_call: TRBJ2-1; v_call: TRBV12-3/TRBV12-4; cdr3_nt: TGTGCCAGCAGACCGTCCGGGACTAGCAGCTACAATGAGCAGTTCTTC; cdr3_aa: CASRPSGTSSYNEQFF